Sequencing of this TCR beta chain was carried out in a study of identical twins. The trim removed 3 bases at V and 7 bases at J, leaving 7 bases unmatched. CDR1 is MDHEN, CDR2 SYDVKM, per germline. The CDR3 is 16 residues long. This clonotype was counted only a few times. Via MiXCR, TCRdb re-called the 5' RACE reads, giving one row per CDR3 protein. The sample yields around 550,000 distinct CDR3 sequences, roughly 15% seen once. These records were also assigned to another study, of yellow fever vaccine responses in identical twins.

The source material was CD4+ T cells sorted from blood. The receptor was isolated from a woman between 18 and 29 years old in good health. The chain employs TRBV28 and TRBJ1-5; 12 nucleotides line up with TRBD1. The CDR3 is CASSLRGQGAWQPQHF. Written as DNA, the CDR3 is TGTGCCAGCAGTTTGAGGGGACAGGGGGCTTGGCAGCCCCAGCATTTT.